This T cell receptor (beta chain) was found in a study of T-cell memory formation after mild COVID-19. This clonotype was seen once. Using its own MiXCR run on the 5' RACE reads, TCRdb lists one record per CDR3 protein. The data contain around 410,000 distinct CDR3 sequences, around a quarter of them singletons. Source material: PBMCs or a T cell subset sorted from them (not recorded which). The sequence derives from an adult woman who had mild COVID-19 (a few samples of this study predate the infection). Cell type and time point are not known.

CDR3 in DNA: TGTGCCAGCAGCCAAGGGTCTGCGCAAGAGACCCAGTACTTC. Encoded protein: CASSQGSAQETQYF. The chain links TRBV3-1 to TRBJ2-5; D is undetermined. Between the trimmed V and J ends, which lost 1 base and 2 bases, there was a span of 8 bases. The germline V gene encodes CDR1 LGHDT and CDR2 YNNKEL (reference sequence). The CDR3 totals 14 residues.